Listed below are T cell receptor beta chains from one sample, sequenced in a study of blood T cell repertoires in COVID-19. The method was immunoSEQ multiplex PCR; TCRdb's version includes in-frame clones alone and lacks a portion of them. Among around 310,000 clones listed, around 89% were seen once. Sequencing was carried out using peripheral blood. These TCRs come from a woman between 50 and 59 years old with active or convalescent COVID-19. CDR3s include the opening cysteine and the closing phenylalanine or tryptophan. D genes are given only for firm matches. The size entry is marked missing in some rows and otherwise reads once, few, many or a size class.

TRBV15	NA	NA	TRBJ1-1	CATLRTWDTEAFF	TGTGCCACCCTCAGGACTTGGGACACTGAAGCTTTTTTT
TRBV2	NA	NA	TRBJ1-5	CASSEGGTGSQPQHF	TGTGCCAGCAGTGAAGGGGGAACAGGGAGTCAGCCCCAGCATTTT
TRBV19	TRBD1	NA	TRBJ2-1	CASSNTGGREQFF	TGTGCCAGTAGTAATACAGGGGGGAGGGAGCAGTTCTTC
TRBV4-1	NA	NA	TRBJ2-5	CASSQGRDGRGETQYF	TGCGCCAGCAGCCAAGGACGGGACGGGCGGGGAGAGACCCAGTACTTC
TRBV7-9	NA	NA	TRBJ1-1	CASSTRDGNTEAFF	TGTGCCAGCAGTACTAGAGACGGGAACACTGAAGCTTTCTTT
TRBV18	NA	NA	TRBJ2-2	CASSPQPGQNTGELFF	TGTGCCAGCTCACCCCAACCAGGACAAAACACCGGGGAGCTGTTTTTT
TRBV3-1/TRBV3-2	NA	NA	TRBJ1-1	CASSFQGTNTEAFF	TGTGCCAGCAGCTTTCAGGGGACGAACACTGAAGCTTTCTTT
TRBV9	NA	once	TRBJ1-3	CASSVAGVSGNTIYF	TGTGCCAGCAGCGTAGCGGGGGTTTCTGGAAACACCATATATTTT
TRBV19	NA	NA	TRBJ2-1	CASSMPRAILGNEQFF	TGTGCCAGTAGTATGCCCAGGGCGATCCTGGGGAATGAGCAGTTCTTC
TRBV6-5	TRBD1	NA	TRBJ1-4	CASSYGTENEKLFF	TGTGCCAGCAGTTACGGGACAGAGAATGAAAAACTGTTTTTT
TRBV5-1	TRBD2	NA	TRBJ2-5	CASSLGGTSLQETQYF	TGCGCCAGCAGCTTGGGTGGGACTAGCCTCCAAGAGACCCAGTACTTC
TRBV18	NA	once	TRBJ1-1	CASSPGRGIGAEAFF	TGTGCCAGCTCACCAGGGAGGGGTATTGGGGCTGAAGCTTTCTTT
TRBV4-1	NA	NA	TRBJ2-3	CASSQVGTSTDTQYF	TGCGCCAGCAGCCAAGTCGGGACTAGCACAGATACGCAGTATTTT
TRBV5-5	NA	NA	TRBJ1-2	CASSLNRENYGYTF	TGTGCCAGCAGCTTGAACAGGGAGAACTATGGCTACACCTTC
TRBV6-1	NA	NA	TRBJ1-2	CASSETGVYGYTF	TGTGCCAGCAGTGAGACCGGGGTATATGGCTACACCTTC
TRBV10-3	TRBD2	NA	TRBJ2-1	CATGKSGGQYNEQFF	TGTGCCACCGGGAAGAGCGGGGGGCAATACAATGAGCAGTTCTTC
TRBV3-1/TRBV3-2	NA	NA	TRBJ1-4	CASSRQGLANEKLFF	TGTGCCAGCAGTCGGCAGGGTCTAGCTAATGAAAAACTGTTTTTT
TRBV27	NA	NA	TRBJ2-4	CASSLDPTGETKNIQYF	TGTGCCAGCAGTTTGGATCCGACAGGAGAGACCAAAAACATTCAGTACTTC
TRBV6-1	NA	NA	TRBJ2-3	CASSDLTDTQYF	TGTGCCAGCAGTGACCTCACAGATACGCAGTATTTT
TRBV18	TRBD2	NA	TRBJ2-1	CASSPPSTSGSSYNEQFF	TGTGCCAGCTCACCCCCTTCCACTAGCGGGAGCTCCTACAATGAGCAGTTCTTC
TRBV7-3	TRBD1	NA	TRBJ2-7	CASSPTGGFSYEQYF	TGTGCCAGCAGTCCGACAGGGGGGTTCTCCTACGAGCAGTACTTC
TRBV28	TRBD2	NA	TRBJ2-3	CASSFSGRADTQYF	TGTGCCAGCAGTTTTAGCGGGAGGGCGGATACGCAGTATTTT
TRBV7-2	NA	NA	TRBJ2-1	CASSSNRDNEQFF	TGTGCCAGCAGCTCAAACAGGGATAATGAGCAGTTCTTC
TRBV10-3	TRBD1	NA	TRBJ2-2	CAISPSAGTGGNTGELFF	TGTGCCATCAGTCCCTCCGCCGGGACAGGGGGCAACACCGGGGAGCTGTTTTTT
TRBV18	NA	NA	TRBJ1-4	CASSPPGATNEKLFF	TGTGCCAGCTCGCCGCCAGGGGCAACTAATGAAAAACTGTTTTTT
TRBV18	TRBD2	NA	TRBJ2-5	CASSPGSGGETQYF	TGTGCCAGCTCACCAGGTAGCGGGGGAGAGACCCAGTACTTC
TRBV9	TRBD2	NA	TRBJ2-2	CASSTSAANTGELFF	TGTGCCAGCAGTACTAGCGCCGCGAACACCGGGGAGCTGTTTTTT
TRBV12-3/TRBV12-4	NA	NA	TRBJ1-1	CASSFGGRPEAFF	TGTGCCAGCAGTTTCGGGGGTAGGCCTGAAGCTTTCTTT
TRBV19	TRBD1	NA	TRBJ1-1	CASTGGYREAFF	TGTGCCAGTACAGGGGGATATCGTGAAGCTTTCTTT
TRBV18	TRBD1	NA	TRBJ2-7	CASSRDRVSEQYF	TGTGCCAGCTCGCGGGACAGGGTCTCCGAGCAGTACTTC
TRBV9	NA	NA	TRBJ1-1	CASSAPGPGAFF	TGTGCCAGCAGCGCCCCAGGGCCCGGCGCTTTCTTT
TRBV6-5	NA	NA	TRBJ1-1	CASSYFDSLNTEAFF	TGTGCCAGCAGTTACTTTGACAGCTTGAACACTGAAGCTTTCTTT
TRBV19	NA	NA	TRBJ2-3	CASSWTVDSTDTQYF	TGTGCCAGTAGTTGGACAGTAGATAGCACAGATACGCAGTATTTT
TRBV19	TRBD1	once	TRBJ1-2	CASSIVTGEDYGYTF	TGTGCCAGTAGTATTGTGACAGGGGAGGACTATGGCTACACCTTC
TRBV7-2	NA	NA	TRBJ1-5	CASSLSTGNQPQHF	TGTGCCAGCAGCTTGAGTACAGGGAATCAGCCCCAGCATTTT
TRBV29-1	TRBD1	NA	TRBJ2-3	CSVESIATGELNTQYF	TGCAGCGTTGAATCAATCGCAACAGGGGAATTGAATACGCAGTATTTT
TRBV11-2	NA	NA	TRBJ1-1	CASSLTGKGTEAFF	TGTGCCAGCAGCCTTACAGGGAAGGGCACTGAAGCTTTCTTT
TRBV11-3	NA	NA	TRBJ2-5	CASSLSPSEETQYF	TGTGCCAGCAGCTTATCGCCTAGTGAGGAGACCCAGTACTTC
TRBV4-1	NA	NA	TRBJ1-3	CASSQAGPSGNTIYF	TGCGCCAGCAGCCAGGCAGGCCCCTCTGGAAACACCATATATTTT
TRBV3-1/TRBV3-2	TRBD1	few	TRBJ2-1	CASSIRDRGSGYNEQFF	TGTGCCAGCAGTATCCGGGACAGGGGTTCGGGTTACAATGAGCAGTTCTTC
TRBV5-4	TRBD2	NA	TRBJ2-2	CASGGLAGGHSGTGELFF	TGTGCCAGCGGAGGACTAGCGGGAGGCCACTCGGGCACCGGGGAGCTGTTTTTT
TRBV7-3	TRBD1	once	TRBJ2-1	CASSSRTGGNNEQFF	TGTGCCAGCAGCTCTCGGACAGGGGGTAACAATGAGCAGTTCTTC
TRBV7-3	NA	NA	TRBJ2-5	CASSFSGSPETQYF	TGTGCCAGCAGCTTCTCCGGGAGCCCGGAGACCCAGTACTTC
TRBV19	TRBD1	NA	TRBJ1-6	CASSRQGAGSPLHF	TGTGCCAGTAGTAGACAGGGGGCCGGTTCACCCCTCCACTTT
TRBV10-3	TRBD1	few	TRBJ2-2	CATLGQVQGGELFF	TGTGCCACCTTGGGACAGGTTCAGGGCGGGGAGCTGTTTTTT